The TCR beta chain under discussion was sequenced for a study of post-analysis software for immune sequencing data. General study points: Elevated frequency relative to controls characterized about 5 TRBV segments in patients, TRBV5-6, TRBV5-1 and TRBV20-1 among them.

This CDR3 spans 15 amino acids. Germline lookup yields CDR1 SGHTA and CDR2 FQGNSA. Concerning this clonotype itself: Its antigen is currently unknown.

TCR beta cDNA libraries included unique molecular identifiers. TCRdb passed the PCR reads through MiXCR, listing each CDR3 protein once. The table includes about 460,000 distinct CDR3 sequences, around 40% detected once. What was sequenced was blood. This receptor was obtained from a girl under 18 with multiple sclerosis. The chain uses TRBV7-2 and TRBJ2-5; 8 bases line up with TRBD1. Matching the DNA end better, TRBJ2-7 makes the J call doubtful. CDR3: CASSLEVTGAHEQYF. Written as DNA, the CDR3 is TGTGCCAGCAGCTTAGAAGTGACAGGGGCCCACGAGCAGTACTTC.